This T cell receptor (beta chain) was obtained from a study of blood T cell repertoires in COVID-19. Original methodology: Amplification of reference gene primers was used by the study to estimate nucleated cell counts. Here immunoSEQ multiplex PCR was the method, and the copy in TCRdb shows in-frame clones only, minus some. V and J calls and clone size are as listed in that table; D and trimming were resolved from the DNA. The table has about 340,000 clones, about 87% seen once; the top ten hold around 6%. This TCR was recovered from a woman between 45 and 60 years old with COVID-19, enrolled during active disease. The sequenced material came from peripheral blood.

This chain's CDR3 is CASSIPNANQYF. Written as DNA, the CDR3 is TGTGCCAGTAGTATACCCAATGCTAACCAGTACTTC. V and J are TRBV19 and TRBJ2-5, with D uncertain. Trimming shortened V by 2 bases and J by 10 bases, and 11 bases separated the two germline ends. This CDR3 has 12 amino acids. CDR1 and CDR2 from the germline V gene are LNHDA and SQIVND (reference sequence).